The sample holds a few counts of the clone carrying this T cell receptor (beta chain). Its target is unknown. The CDR3 is 16 residues long. Germline lookup yields CDR1 SNHLY and CDR2 FYNNEI. V gave up 8 bases and J gave up 2 bases, with 16 bases separating them. These data originate in a study of T-cell reconstitution after alpha-beta-depleted transplantation in children. Preparation of the TCRbeta library used unique molecular identifiers. In TCRdb, the PCR reads were re-called with MiXCR into one record per CDR3 protein. The sample lists 780,000 or so distinct CDR3 sequences, roughly 15% seen once, with approximately 5% in the top ten. Study-wide findings and caveats: At one year after transplant, newly produced T cells mostly accounted for T-cell counts and diversity. Diversity of TCRbeta at day 60 was high in some patients, arising from surviving recipient T cells and thymic progenitors. Several hundred expanded graft clones reportedly gave rise to the alpha-beta T cells present about two months after transplant.

The TCR was taken from a male patient between 10 and 17 years old who had a stem cell transplant for acute lymphoblastic leukemia, so the T cells may come from the graft donor. Sequenced here: PBMCs, mostly from graft donor cells, sampled 360 days after TCRalphabeta/CD19-depleted stem cell transplant. The chain has TRBV2 and TRBJ2-6; D gene uncertain. The CDR3 DNA is TGTGCCAGCGTTGTGGCAGGCCCCCCTGGGGCCAACGTCCTGACTTTC. It yields the protein CASVVAGPPGANVLTF. Variable domain in full (rest from reference TRBV2 and TRBJ2-6): EPEVTQTPSHQVTQMGQEVILRCVPISNHLYFYWYRQILGQKVEFLVSFYNNEISEKSEIFDDQFSVERPDGSNFTLKIRSTKLEDSAMYFCASVVAGPPGANVLTFGAGSRLTVL.